This TCR beta chain emerged from a study of cytomegalovirus exposure and HLA in healthy donors. Study-level information: As released early, the data held about 85 million unique TCRs from HLA-typed donors.

There are 14 residues in the CDR3. V gave up 3 bases and J gave up 1 base, with 9 bases separating them. Germline V gene data show CDR1 as GTSNPN and CDR2 as SVGIG (reference sequence). With 60 Vbeta and 13 Jbeta primers, the PCR was carried out. The method was immunoSEQ multiplex PCR; TCRdb's version includes in-frame clones alone and lacks a portion of them. The data include 70,000 or so clones; the top ten clones carry approximately 5.4%. On this clone itself: Its specificity is unknown.

Findings and limits, study-wide: The authors later linked a missense DCLRE1C variant to TCR beta V- and J-gene trimming.

The sequence was obtained from a man in his forties in good health and CMV-seronegative. The specimen was PBMCs. The chain joins TRBV30 to TRBJ2-2; D gene unclear. CDR3 nucleotides: TGTGCCTGGAGGGGCGACATGAACACCGGGGAGCTGTTTTTT. The encoded protein is CAWRGDMNTGELFF.